The clone carrying this T cell receptor beta chain came up many times. The data were obtained in a study of CD8 T cells in ankylosing spondylitis. The germline V and J ends were trimmed by 6 bases and 4 bases, with 13 bases remaining between them. Per germline, CDR1 MDHEN and CDR2 SYDVKM. The CDR3 is 13 residues long. As the method for making TCR beta libraries, quantitative 5'-RACE with molecular barcodes was used. A single record per CDR3 protein comes from TCRdb applying MiXCR to the 5' RACE reads. The sample has about 130,000 distinct CDR3 sequences; about a tenth are singletons. The chain links TRBV28 to TRBJ2-7; the D is unclear. This sequence was found in a male donor with ankylosing spondylitis or in good health (not recorded which). Material: blood, either unsorted or a sorted T cell fraction (not recorded which). The CDR3 loop is CASRLQAKYEQYF. DNA of the CDR3: TGTGCCAGCAGGTTGCAGGCGAAATACGAGCAGTACTTC. Filled out from reference TRBV28 and TRBJ2-7, the complete variable domain reads DVKVTQSSRYLVKRTGEKVFLECVQDMDHENMFWYRQDPGLGLRLIYFSYDVKMKEKGDIPEGYSVSREKKERFSLILESASTNQTSMYLCASRLQAKYEQYFGPGTRLTVT.